The present TCR beta chain was sequenced within a study of blood T cell repertoires in COVID-19. Across the study: Sources were T cells, B-cell-depleted T cells, or PBMCs; the material itself was cDNA or gDNA.

The CDR3 contains 16 residues. V trimming: 4 bases; J trimming: 5 bases; junction bases outside the gene matches: 13. From germline, CDR1 is KGHSH and CDR2 LQKENI. The protocol was immunoSEQ multiplex PCR, while the TCRdb copy is restricted to in-frame clones and leaves out a portion. The table has 190,000 or so clones, 89% seen once. This study enrolled people aged about 18 to 100 from about two dozen US geographic areas. Each recovered donor of Cohort 3 presented with two negative PCRs, clearance, or symptom resolution. The source of this sequence is a woman aged 18-29 years who had recovered from COVID-19. Sequencing input: PBMCs or T cells enriched from blood (not recorded which). V usage is TRBV18 and J usage is TRBJ1-1, with 7 bases matching TRBD1. The CDR3 sequence: CASSRTPQGDRTEAFF. The CDR3 nucleotides read TGTGCCAGCTCACGCACGCCCCAGGGGGACCGGACTGAAGCTTTCTTT.